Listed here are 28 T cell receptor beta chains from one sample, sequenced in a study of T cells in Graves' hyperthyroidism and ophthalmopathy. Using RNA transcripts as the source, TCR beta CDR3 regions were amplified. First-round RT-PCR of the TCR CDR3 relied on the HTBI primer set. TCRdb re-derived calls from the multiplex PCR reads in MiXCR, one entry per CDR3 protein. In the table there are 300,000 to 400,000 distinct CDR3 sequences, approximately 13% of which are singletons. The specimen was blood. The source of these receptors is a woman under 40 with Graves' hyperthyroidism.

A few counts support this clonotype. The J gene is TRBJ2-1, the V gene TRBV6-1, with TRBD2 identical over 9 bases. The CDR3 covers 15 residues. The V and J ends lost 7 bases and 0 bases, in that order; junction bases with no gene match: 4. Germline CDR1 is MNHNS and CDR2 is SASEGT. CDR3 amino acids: CASTSSGSSYNEQFF. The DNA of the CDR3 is TGTGCCAGCACCAGTAGCGGGAGCTCCTACAATGAGCAGTTCTTC.

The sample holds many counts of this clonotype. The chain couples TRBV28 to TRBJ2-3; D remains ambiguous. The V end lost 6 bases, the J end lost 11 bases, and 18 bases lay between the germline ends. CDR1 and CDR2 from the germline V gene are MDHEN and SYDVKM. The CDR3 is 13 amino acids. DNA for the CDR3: TGTGCCAGCAGCCCGTCGGGCCGTCTGGGGCAGTATTTT. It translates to CASSPSGRLGQYF.

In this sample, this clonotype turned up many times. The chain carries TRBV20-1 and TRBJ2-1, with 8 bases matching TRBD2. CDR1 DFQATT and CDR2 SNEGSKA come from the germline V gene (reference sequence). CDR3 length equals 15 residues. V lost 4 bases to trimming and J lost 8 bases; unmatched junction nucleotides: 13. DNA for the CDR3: TGCAGTGCTAAACAGCGGGAGTTGATTCGCGATGAGCAGTTCTTC. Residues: CSAKQRELIRDEQFF.

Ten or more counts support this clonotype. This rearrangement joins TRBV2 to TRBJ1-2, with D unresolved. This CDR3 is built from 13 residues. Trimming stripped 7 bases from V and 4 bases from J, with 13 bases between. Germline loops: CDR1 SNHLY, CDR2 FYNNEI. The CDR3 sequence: CASIRTGPYGYTF. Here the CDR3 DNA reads TGTGCCAGCATCCGGACGGGTCCCTATGGCTACACCTTC.

Here the CDR3 reads CASSQERLMLYHRDTQYF. The CDR3 nucleotides are TGCGCCAGCAGCCAAGAGAGGTTAATGCTATATCATAGAGATACGCAGTATTTT. The chain links TRBV4-1 to TRBJ2-3; no reliable D call. The CDR3 has 18 residues. Trimming stripped 0 bases from V and 5 bases from J, with 21 bases between. CDR1 and CDR2 (germline): MGHRA, YSYEKL.

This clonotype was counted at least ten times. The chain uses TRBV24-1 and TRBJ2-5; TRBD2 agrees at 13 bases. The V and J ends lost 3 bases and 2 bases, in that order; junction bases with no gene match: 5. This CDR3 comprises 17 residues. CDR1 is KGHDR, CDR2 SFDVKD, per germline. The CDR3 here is CATSDPATSGGQETQYF. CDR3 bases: TGTGCCACCAGTGATCCGGCGACTAGCGGGGGGCAAGAGACCCAGTACTTC.

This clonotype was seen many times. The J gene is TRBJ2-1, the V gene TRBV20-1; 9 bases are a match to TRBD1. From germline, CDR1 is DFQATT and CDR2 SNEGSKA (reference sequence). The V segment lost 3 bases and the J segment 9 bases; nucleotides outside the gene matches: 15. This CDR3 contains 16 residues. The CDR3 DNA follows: TGCAGTGCTAGCCTCATCTCGGGGACAGGGTCGGGTGAGCAGTTCTTC. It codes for CSASLISGTGSGEQFF.

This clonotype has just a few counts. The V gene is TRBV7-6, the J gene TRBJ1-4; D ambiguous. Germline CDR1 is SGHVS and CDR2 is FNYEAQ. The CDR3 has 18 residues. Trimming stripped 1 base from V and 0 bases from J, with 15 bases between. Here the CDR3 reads CASSLGRQAIATNEKLFF. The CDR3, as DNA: TGTGCCAGCAGCTTAGGTCGGCAGGCGATTGCAACTAATGAAAAACTGTTTTTT.

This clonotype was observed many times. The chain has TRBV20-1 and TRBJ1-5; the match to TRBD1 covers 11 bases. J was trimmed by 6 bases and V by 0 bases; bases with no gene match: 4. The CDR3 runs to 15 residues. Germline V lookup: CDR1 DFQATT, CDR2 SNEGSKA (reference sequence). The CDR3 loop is CSARDWGQGVQPQHF. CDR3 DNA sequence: TGCAGTGCTAGAGATTGGGGACAGGGGGTTCAGCCCCAGCATTTT.

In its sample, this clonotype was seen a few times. This chain's CDR3 is CASHFMGPVKYNEQFF. As DNA, the CDR3 is TGTGCCAGCCATTTCATGGGGCCAGTCAAATACAATGAGCAGTTCTTC. The chain combines TRBV6-2 or TRBV6-3 with TRBJ2-1, with a weak D call TRBD1 (5 bases). Per the germline V gene, CDR1 is MNHEY and CDR2 is SVGEGT. This CDR3 has 16 residues. V lost 8 bases and J 4 bases, leaving 21 bases between the germline ends.

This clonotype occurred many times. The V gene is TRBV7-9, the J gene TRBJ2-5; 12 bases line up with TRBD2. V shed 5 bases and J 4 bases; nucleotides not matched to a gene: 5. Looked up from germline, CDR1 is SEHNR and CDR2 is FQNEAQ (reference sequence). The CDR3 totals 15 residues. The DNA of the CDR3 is TGTGCCAGCAGCATACTAGCGGGAGGAGGAGAGACCCAGTACTTC. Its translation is CASSILAGGGETQYF.

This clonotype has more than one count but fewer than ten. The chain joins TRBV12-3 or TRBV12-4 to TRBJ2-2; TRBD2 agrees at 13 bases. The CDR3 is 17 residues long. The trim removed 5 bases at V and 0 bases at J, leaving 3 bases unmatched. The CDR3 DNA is TGTGCCAGCAGTCCGGGGACTAGCGGGACGAACACCGGGGAGCTGTTTTTT. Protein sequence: CASSPGTSGTNTGELFF.

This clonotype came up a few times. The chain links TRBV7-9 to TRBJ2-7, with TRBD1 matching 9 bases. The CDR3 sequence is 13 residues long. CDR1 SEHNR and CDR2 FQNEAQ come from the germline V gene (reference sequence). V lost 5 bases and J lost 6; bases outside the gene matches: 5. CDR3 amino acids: CASSLTGGFEQYF. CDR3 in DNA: TGTGCCAGCAGCCTGACAGGGGGGTTCGAGCAGTACTTC.

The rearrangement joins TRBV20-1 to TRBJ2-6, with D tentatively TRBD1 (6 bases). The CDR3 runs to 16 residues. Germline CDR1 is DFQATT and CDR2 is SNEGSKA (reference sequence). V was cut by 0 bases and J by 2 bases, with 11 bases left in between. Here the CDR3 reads CSARDTGRAGANVLTF. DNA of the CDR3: TGCAGTGCTAGAGATACAGGGCGGGCTGGGGCCAACGTCCTGACTTTC.

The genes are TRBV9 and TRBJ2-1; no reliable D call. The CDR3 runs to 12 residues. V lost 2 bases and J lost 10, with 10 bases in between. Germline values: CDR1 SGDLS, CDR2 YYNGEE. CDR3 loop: CASSVGVTEQFF. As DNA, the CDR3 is TGTGCCAGCAGCGTCGGAGTGACCGAGCAGTTCTTC.

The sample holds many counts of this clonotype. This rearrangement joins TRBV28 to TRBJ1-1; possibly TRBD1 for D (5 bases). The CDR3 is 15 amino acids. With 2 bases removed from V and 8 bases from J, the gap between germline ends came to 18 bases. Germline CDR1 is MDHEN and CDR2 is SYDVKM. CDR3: CASSLGRQSIIEAFF. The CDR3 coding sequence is TGTGCCAGCAGTTTAGGCCGACAGAGTATTATCGAAGCTTTCTTT.

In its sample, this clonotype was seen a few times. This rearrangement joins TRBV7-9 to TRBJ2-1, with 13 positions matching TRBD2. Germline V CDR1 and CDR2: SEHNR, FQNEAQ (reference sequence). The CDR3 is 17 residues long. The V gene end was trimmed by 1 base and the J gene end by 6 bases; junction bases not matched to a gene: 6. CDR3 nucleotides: TGTGCCAGCAGCTTAGGGAGGACTAGCGGGAGTTTCAATGAGCAGTTCTTC. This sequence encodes CASSLGRTSGSFNEQFF. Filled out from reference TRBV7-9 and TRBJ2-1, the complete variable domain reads DTGVSQNPRHKITKRGQNVTFRCDPISEHNRLYWYRQTLGQGPEFLTYFQNEAQLEKSRLLSDRFSAERPKGSFSTLEIQRTEQGDSAMYLCASSLGRTSGSFNEQFFGPGTRLTVL.

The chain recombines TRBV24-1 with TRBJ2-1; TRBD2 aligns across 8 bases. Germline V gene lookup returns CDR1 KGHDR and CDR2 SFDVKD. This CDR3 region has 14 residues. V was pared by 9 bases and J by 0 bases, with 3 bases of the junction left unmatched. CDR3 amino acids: CATQAGDSYNEQFF. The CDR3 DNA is TGTGCCACCCAAGCGGGAGACTCCTACAATGAGCAGTTCTTC.

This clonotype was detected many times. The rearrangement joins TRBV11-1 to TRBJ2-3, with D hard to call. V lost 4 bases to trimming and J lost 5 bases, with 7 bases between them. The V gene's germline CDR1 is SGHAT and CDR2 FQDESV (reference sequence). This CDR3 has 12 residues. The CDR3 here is CASSSDRDTQYF. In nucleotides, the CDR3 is TGTGCCAGCAGCTCGGACCGAGATACGCAGTATTTT.

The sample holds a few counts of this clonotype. CDR3 residues: CASSQDRSRISYEQYF. The CDR3 DNA reads as TGCGCCAGCAGCCAAGATCGAAGCCGGATAAGCTACGAGCAGTACTTC. The genes are TRBV4-1 and TRBJ2-7; D gene unclear. Trimming removed 0 bases from V and 3 bases from J, with 15 bases in between. The CDR3 is made up of 16 amino acids. Germline V gene lookup returns CDR1 MGHRA and CDR2 YSYEKL.

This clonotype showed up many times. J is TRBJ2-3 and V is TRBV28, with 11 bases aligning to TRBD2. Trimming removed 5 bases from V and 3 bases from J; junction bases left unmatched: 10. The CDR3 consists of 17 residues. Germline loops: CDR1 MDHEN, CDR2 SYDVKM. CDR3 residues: CASSLGLGTSGTDTQYF. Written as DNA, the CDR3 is TGTGCCAGCAGTCTGGGGCTCGGGACTAGCGGTACAGATACGCAGTATTTT.

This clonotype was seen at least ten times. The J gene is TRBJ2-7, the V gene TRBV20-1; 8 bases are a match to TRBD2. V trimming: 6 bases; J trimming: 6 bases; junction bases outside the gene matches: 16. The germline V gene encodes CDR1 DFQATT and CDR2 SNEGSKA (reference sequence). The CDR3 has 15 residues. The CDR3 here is CSAQRERSGGVEQYF. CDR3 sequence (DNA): TGCAGTGCCCAGCGGGAGCGGTCCGGGGGGGTCGAGCAGTACTTC.

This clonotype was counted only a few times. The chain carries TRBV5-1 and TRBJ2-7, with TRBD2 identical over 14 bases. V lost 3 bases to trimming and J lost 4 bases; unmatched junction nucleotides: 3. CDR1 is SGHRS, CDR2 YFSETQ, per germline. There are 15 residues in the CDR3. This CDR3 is CASSWRLAGGYEQYF. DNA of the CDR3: TGCGCCAGCAGCTGGAGACTAGCGGGAGGGTACGAGCAGTACTTC. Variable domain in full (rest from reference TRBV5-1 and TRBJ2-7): KAGVTQTPRYLIKTRGQQVTLSCSPISGHRSVSWYQQTPGQGLQFLFEYFSETQRNKGNFPGRFSGRQFSNSRSEMNVSTLELGDSALYLCASSWRLAGGYEQYFGPGTRLTVT.

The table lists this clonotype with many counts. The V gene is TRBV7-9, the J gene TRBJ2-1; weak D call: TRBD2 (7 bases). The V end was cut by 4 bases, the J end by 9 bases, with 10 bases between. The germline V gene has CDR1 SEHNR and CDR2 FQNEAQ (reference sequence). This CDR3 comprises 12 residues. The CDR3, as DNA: TGTGCCAGCAGCTCGGGGGGCCCTGAGCAGTTCTTC. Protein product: CASSSGGPEQFF. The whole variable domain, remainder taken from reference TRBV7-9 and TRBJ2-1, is DTGVSQNPRHKITKRGQNVTFRCDPISEHNRLYWYRQTLGQGPEFLTYFQNEAQLEKSRLLSDRFSAERPKGSFSTLEIQRTEQGDSAMYLCASSSGGPEQFFGPGTRLTVL.

CDR3 coding DNA: TGCAGTGCTAGAGGACCTGATCGCCCTGGAAACACCATATATTTT. The encoded protein is CSARGPDRPGNTIYF. This rearrangement joins TRBV20-1 to TRBJ1-3, with D uncertain. Trimming pared 1 base from V and 2 bases from J, leaving 12 bases between. Germline CDR1 reads DFQATT; CDR2 reads SNEGSKA (reference sequence). This CDR3 is built from 15 residues.

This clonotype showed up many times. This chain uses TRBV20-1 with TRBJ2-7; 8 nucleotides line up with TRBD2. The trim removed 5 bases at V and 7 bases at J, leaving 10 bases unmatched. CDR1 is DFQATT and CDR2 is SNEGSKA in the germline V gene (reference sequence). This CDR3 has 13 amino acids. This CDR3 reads CSAGGLVDWEQYF. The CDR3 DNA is TGCAGTGCTGGGGGACTAGTCGACTGGGAGCAGTACTTC.

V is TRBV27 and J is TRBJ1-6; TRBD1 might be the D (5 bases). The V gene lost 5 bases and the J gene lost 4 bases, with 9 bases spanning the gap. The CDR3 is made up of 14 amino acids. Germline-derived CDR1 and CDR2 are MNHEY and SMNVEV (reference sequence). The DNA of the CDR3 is TGTGCCAGCAGTCATACAGGTTATAATTCACCCCTCCACTTT. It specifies CASSHTGYNSPLHF.

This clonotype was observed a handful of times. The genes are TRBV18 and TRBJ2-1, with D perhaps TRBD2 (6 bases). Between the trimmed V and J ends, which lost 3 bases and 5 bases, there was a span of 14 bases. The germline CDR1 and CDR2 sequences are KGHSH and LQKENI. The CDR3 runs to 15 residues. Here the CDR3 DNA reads TGTGCCAGCTCACCGGCCGGGACTCTCCACAATGAGCAGTTCTTC. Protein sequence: CASSPAGTLHNEQFF.